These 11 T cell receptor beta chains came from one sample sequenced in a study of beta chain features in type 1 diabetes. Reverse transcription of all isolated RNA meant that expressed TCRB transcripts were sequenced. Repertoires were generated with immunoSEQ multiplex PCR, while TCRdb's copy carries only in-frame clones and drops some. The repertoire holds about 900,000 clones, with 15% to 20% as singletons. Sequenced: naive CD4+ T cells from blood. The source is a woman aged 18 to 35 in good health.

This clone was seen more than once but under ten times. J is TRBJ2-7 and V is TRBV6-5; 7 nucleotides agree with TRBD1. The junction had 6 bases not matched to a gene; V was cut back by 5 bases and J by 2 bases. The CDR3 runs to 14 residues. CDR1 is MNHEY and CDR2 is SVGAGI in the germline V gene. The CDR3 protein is CASSTTGYAYEQYF. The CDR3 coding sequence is TGTGCCAGCAGTACGACAGGGTATGCCTACGAGCAGTACTTC.

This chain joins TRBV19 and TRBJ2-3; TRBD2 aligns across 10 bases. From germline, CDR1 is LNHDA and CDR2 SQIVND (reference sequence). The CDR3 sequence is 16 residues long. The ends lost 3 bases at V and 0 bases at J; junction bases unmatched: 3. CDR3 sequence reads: CASSIRGLASTDTQYF. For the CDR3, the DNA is TGTGCCAGTAGTATCCGGGGACTAGCGAGCACAGATACGCAGTATTTT.

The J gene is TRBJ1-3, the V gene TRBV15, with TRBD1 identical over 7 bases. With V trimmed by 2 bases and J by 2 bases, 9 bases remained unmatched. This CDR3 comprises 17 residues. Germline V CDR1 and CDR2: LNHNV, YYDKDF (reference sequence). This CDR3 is CATSRTRQGTTGNTIYF. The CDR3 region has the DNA TGTGCCACCAGCAGAACCCGACAGGGTACGACTGGAAACACCATATATTTT.

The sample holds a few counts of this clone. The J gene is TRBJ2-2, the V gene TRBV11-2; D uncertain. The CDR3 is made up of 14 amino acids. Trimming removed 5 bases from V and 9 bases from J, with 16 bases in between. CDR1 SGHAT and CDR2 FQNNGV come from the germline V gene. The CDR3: CASSPIRGFRELFF. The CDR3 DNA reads TGTGCCAGCAGCCCCATTCGTGGGTTCCGGGAGCTGTTTTTT. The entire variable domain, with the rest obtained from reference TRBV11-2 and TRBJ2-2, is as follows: EAGVAQSPRYKIIEKRQSVAFWCNPISGHATLYWYQQILGQGPKLLIQFQNNGVVDDSQLPKDRFSAERLKGVDSTLKIQPAKLEDSAVYLCASSPIRGFRELFFGEGSRLTVL.

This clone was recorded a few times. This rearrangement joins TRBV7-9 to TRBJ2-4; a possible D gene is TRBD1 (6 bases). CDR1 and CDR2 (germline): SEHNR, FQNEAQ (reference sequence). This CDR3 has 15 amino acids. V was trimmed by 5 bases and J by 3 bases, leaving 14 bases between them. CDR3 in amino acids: CASSHRDNLKNIQYF. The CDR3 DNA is TGTGCCAGCAGCCACAGGGATAACCTCAAAAACATTCAGTACTTC.

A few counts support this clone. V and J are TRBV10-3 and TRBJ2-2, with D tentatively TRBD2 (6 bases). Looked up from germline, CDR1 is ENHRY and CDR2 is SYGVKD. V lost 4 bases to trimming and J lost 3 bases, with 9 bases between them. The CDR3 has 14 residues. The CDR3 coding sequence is TGTGCCATCAGTGTAGGGACTTACACCGGGGAGCTGTTTTTT. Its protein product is CAISVGTYTGELFF.

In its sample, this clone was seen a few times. CDR3 nucleotide sequence: TGTGCCAGTAGTGTTAGGACCGAACGGTTAGCTTTCTTT. This encodes CASSVRTERLAFF. V and J are TRBV14 and TRBJ1-1; D is unclear. There are 13 residues in the CDR3. Germline CDR1 SGHDN, CDR2 FVKESK. V was trimmed by 9 bases and J by 10 bases, leaving 21 bases between them.

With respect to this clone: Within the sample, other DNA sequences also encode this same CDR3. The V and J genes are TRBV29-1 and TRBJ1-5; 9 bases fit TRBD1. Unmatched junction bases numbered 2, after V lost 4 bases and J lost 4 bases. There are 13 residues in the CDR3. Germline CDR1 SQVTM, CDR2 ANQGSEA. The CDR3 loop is CSVAGQGNQPQHF. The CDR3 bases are TGCAGCGTTGCGGGACAGGGAAATCAGCCCCAGCATTTT.

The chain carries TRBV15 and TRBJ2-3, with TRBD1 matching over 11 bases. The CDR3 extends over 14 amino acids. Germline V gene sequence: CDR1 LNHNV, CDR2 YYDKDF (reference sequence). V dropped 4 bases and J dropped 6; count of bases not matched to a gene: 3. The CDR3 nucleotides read TGTGCCACCAGCAAGGACAGGGGGCGGGATACGCAGTATTTT. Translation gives CATSKDRGRDTQYF.

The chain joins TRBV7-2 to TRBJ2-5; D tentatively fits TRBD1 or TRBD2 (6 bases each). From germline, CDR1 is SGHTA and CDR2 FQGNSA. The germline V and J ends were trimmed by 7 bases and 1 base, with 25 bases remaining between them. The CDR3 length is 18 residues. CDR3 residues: CASTRRGGVSGLQETQYF. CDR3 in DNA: TGTGCCAGCACCCGACGAGGGGGTGTCTCGGGACTCCAAGAGACCCAGTACTTC.

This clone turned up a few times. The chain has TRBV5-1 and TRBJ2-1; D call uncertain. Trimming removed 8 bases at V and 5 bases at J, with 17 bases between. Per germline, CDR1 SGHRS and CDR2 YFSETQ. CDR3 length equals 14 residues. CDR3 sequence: CASTIGSPDNEQFF. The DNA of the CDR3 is TGCGCCAGTACAATAGGGTCCCCCGACAATGAGCAGTTCTTC.